These 27 T cell receptor beta chains share one sample of origin, sequenced in a study of blood T cell repertoires in COVID-19. The data were produced by immunoSEQ multiplex PCR, yet TCRdb's version contains in-frame clones alone and is incomplete. The table includes 150,000 to 200,000 clones, 70% to 90% detected once. The sequencing input was peripheral blood. These receptors came from a man aged 18 to 29 with acute or convalescent COVID-19.

The rearrangement uses TRBV30 and TRBJ2-1; TRBD2 aligns across 9 bases. Trimming took 0 bases from V and 8 from J; bases not matched to a gene: 8. This CDR3 has 15 amino acids. Germline values: CDR1 GTSNPN, CDR2 SVGIG (reference sequence). The CDR3 bases are TGTGCCTGGAGTGTTGGGCTAGCGGGGTACGATGAGCAGTTCTTC. This encodes CAWSVGLAGYDEQFF.

This clone turned up a few times. The chain is built from TRBV5-1 and TRBJ2-7; no firm D call. With 2 bases removed from V and 1 base from J, the gap between germline ends came to 13 bases. This CDR3 has 15 residues. CDR1 is SGHRS, CDR2 YFSETQ, per germline. CDR3 in DNA: TGCGCCAGCAGCTTCGGCACGGGTGATTCCTACGAGCAGTACGTC. Protein: CASSFGTGDSYEQYV.

The J gene is TRBJ2-3, the V gene TRBV2; a weak D match, TRBD2 (6 bases). Germline lookup yields CDR1 SNHLY and CDR2 FYNNEI. V dropped 4 bases and J dropped 1 base, with 9 bases sitting between them. There are 14 residues in the CDR3. CDR3 amino acids: CASSVSSGTDTQYF. In DNA form, the CDR3 reads TGTGCCAGCAGTGTTTCTAGCGGCACAGATACGCAGTATTTT.

The chain recombines TRBV2 with TRBJ2-7; 8 nucleotides agree with TRBD1. Germline CDR1 SNHLY, CDR2 FYNNEI. CDR3 size: 14 residues. V gave up 7 bases and J gave up 2 bases; unmatched junction bases: 7. The CDR3 sequence is CASNTRQGTYEQYF. The CDR3 DNA sequence: TGTGCCAGCAATACCAGACAGGGGACCTACGAGCAGTACTTC. The complete variable domain, with remaining parts taken from reference TRBV2 and TRBJ2-7, reads EPEVTQTPSHQVTQMGQEVILRCVPISNHLYFYWYRQILGQKVEFLVSFYNNEISEKSEIFDDQFSVERPDGSNFTLKIRSTKLEDSAMYFCASNTRQGTYEQYFGPGTRLTVT.

The J gene is TRBJ1-5, the V gene TRBV6-5, with 10 nucleotides matching TRBD1. The V gene's germline CDR1 is MNHEY and CDR2 SVGAGI. The CDR3 is made up of 14 amino acids. V lost 10 bases, J lost 5 bases, and 8 bases stayed unmatched. In DNA form, the CDR3 reads TGTGCCACCCTCAGACAGGGGGCCGATCAGCCCCAGCATTTT. Translated, it gives CATLRQGADQPQHF.

This CDR3 reads CASSPPGLYGYTF. The CDR3 DNA reads TGTGCCAGTAGCCCACCGGGACTCTATGGCTACACCTTC. The chain employs TRBV19 and TRBJ1-2; perhaps TRBD1 as D (5 bases). Germline lookup yields CDR1 LNHDA and CDR2 SQIVND (reference sequence). V lost 6 bases, J lost 4 bases, and 12 bases lay in between. The CDR3 has 13 amino acids.

CDR3 sequence (DNA): TGCAGCGTTGAACCCCCCGGCGGGACTAGCGGGGCCACCACAGATACGCAGTATTTT. This codes for CSVEPPGGTSGATTDTQYF. The chain employs TRBV29-1 and TRBJ2-3; 13 bases are a match to TRBD2. The CDR3 length is 19 residues. Germline-derived CDR1 and CDR2 are SQVTM and ANQGSEA. V was pared by 2 bases and J by 2 bases, with 13 bases of the junction left unmatched.

This clone was recorded a few times. The chain couples TRBV30 to TRBJ1-5; no definite D call. Trimming removed 3 bases from V and 3 bases from J, with 9 bases in between. Germline V CDR1 and CDR2: GTSNPN, SVGIG (reference sequence). The CDR3 totals 13 residues. The CDR3 nucleotides are TGTGCCTGGAGCCCAGGTTTCAATCAGCCCCAGCATTTT. This gives the protein CAWSPGFNQPQHF.

The CDR3 sequence: CASSPGEKLFF. CDR3 DNA sequence: TGTGCCAGTAGTCCGGGGGAAAAACTGTTTTTT. The V call is TRBV19, the J call TRBJ1-4; D ambiguous. The V and J ends lost 5 bases and 8 bases respectively, with 6 bases between them. The CDR3 contains 11 residues. The germline CDR1 and CDR2 sequences are LNHDA and SQIVND (reference sequence). Variable domain in full (rest from reference TRBV19 and TRBJ1-4): DGGITQSPKYLFRKEGQNVTLSCEQNLNHDAMYWYRQDPGQGLRLIYYSQIVNDFQKGDIAEGYSVSREKKESFPLTVTSAQKNPTAFYLCASSPGEKLFFGSGTQLSVL.

This chain connects TRBV24-1 to TRBJ2-2; D gene uncertain. Trimming pared 1 base from V and 1 base from J, leaving 6 bases between. Germline CDR1 and CDR2: KGHDR and SFDVKD. CDR3 length: 15 residues. The CDR3 region has the DNA TGTGCCACCAGTGATTTTACTGAGAACACCGGGGAGCTGTTTTTT. Amino acid sequence: CATSDFTENTGELFF.

This sequence joins TRBV3-1 (or the pseudogene TRBV3-2) and TRBJ1-1; 7 bases agree with TRBD1. The germline V gene encodes CDR1 LGHDT and CDR2 YNNKEL (reference sequence). The length of the CDR3 is 14 residues. After removal of 6 bases from V and 5 bases from J, the junction contained 9 bases not matched to a gene. The CDR3, as DNA: TGTGCCAGCAGTAGAAGGGGGCGCCGAACTGAAGCTTTCTTT. Translating gives CASSRRGRRTEAFF.

The gene calls are TRBV4-1 and TRBJ1-4; D is possibly TRBD1 (5 bases). V was cut by 4 bases and J by 3 bases, with 15 bases left in between. This CDR3 contains 16 residues. The germline gives CDR1 MGHRA, CDR2 YSYEKL. The CDR3 loop reads CASSRVEDRANEKLFF. CDR3 sequence (DNA): TGCGCCAGCAGCCGAGTAGAAGACAGAGCTAATGAAAAACTGTTTTTT.

The chain has TRBV30 and TRBJ2-6; D remains unclear. V lost 5 bases, J lost 4 bases, and 12 bases lay in between. Germline CDR1 and CDR2: GTSNPN and SVGIG (reference sequence). The CDR3 runs to 14 residues. CDR3 protein: CAWSPSAGANVLTF. The CDR3 DNA reads TGTGCCTGGTCTCCCAGTGCAGGGGCCAACGTCCTGACTTTC.

The chain carries TRBV7-9 and TRBJ2-7; a weak D match, TRBD1 (6 bases). The CDR3 totals 13 residues. Germline V gene sequence: CDR1 SEHNR, CDR2 FQNEAQ (reference sequence). V lost 2 bases to trimming and J lost 6 bases, with 11 bases between them. CDR3 bases: TGTGCCAGCAGCTTATTATCAGGGGTCGAGCAGTACGTC. Its translation: CASSLLSGVEQYV.

The V call is TRBV28, the J call TRBJ1-1; a possible D gene is TRBD1 (6 bases). The V gene lost 6 bases and the J gene lost 4 bases, with 15 bases spanning the gap. Germline lookup yields CDR1 MDHEN and CDR2 SYDVKM. CDR3 length: 14 residues. The CDR3 region is CASSDPGRGTEAFF. The CDR3 nucleotides are TGTGCCAGCAGCGACCCCGGCAGGGGCACTGAAGCTTTCTTT.

The gene calls are TRBV18 and TRBJ1-1; 8 bases match TRBD1. Germline-derived CDR1 and CDR2 are KGHSH and LQKENI. Germline trimming cut 6 bases from V and 1 base from J; bases unmatched to any gene: 4. This CDR3 contains 14 residues. The CDR3 reads CASSKGQANTEAFF. DNA for the CDR3: TGTGCCAGCTCTAAGGGACAGGCGAACACTGAAGCTTTCTTT.

CDR3 sequence: CASRYRDRRDTIYF. The CDR3, as DNA: TGTGCCAGCAGGTACCGGGACAGGCGGGACACCATATATTTT. The chain uses TRBV6-5 and TRBJ1-3, with TRBD1 matching over 8 bases. V dropped 6 bases and J dropped 8; count of bases not matched to a gene: 9. Germline-derived CDR1 and CDR2 are MNHEY and SVGAGI. The CDR3 is 14 amino acids.

The chain is built from TRBV30 and TRBJ1-1, with D possibly TRBD1 on 5 matching bases. Deletions cut 5 bases from V and 4 bases from J, with 17 bases between. Germline assignment: CDR1 GTSNPN and CDR2 SVGIG (reference sequence). The CDR3 extends over 14 amino acids. CDR3 nucleotides: TGTGCCTGGGAACCCTCACCGGGGGGCACTGAAGCTTTCTTT. It translates to CAWEPSPGGTEAFF. Using reference TRBV30 and TRBJ1-1 for the parts outside the CDR3, the full variable domain is SQTIHQWPATLVQPVGSPLSLECTVEGTSNPNLYWYRQAAGRGLQLLFYSVGIGQISSEVPQNLSASRPQDRQFILSSKKLLLSDSGFYLCAWEPSPGGTEAFFGQGTRLTVV.

The rearrangement links TRBV12-3 or TRBV12-4 to TRBJ1-5, with D unresolved. The CDR3 is 13 residues long. Deletions cut 0 bases from V and 5 bases from J, with 5 bases between. In DNA form, the CDR3 reads TGTGCCAGCAGTTTAGCCCCAGATCAGCCCCAGCATTTT. Residues: CASSLAPDQPQHF.

This rearrangement joins TRBV5-1 to TRBJ2-5, with D perhaps TRBD2 (5 bases). Deletions cut 0 bases from V and 1 base from J, with 16 bases between. Germline values: CDR1 SGHRS, CDR2 YFSETQ. The CDR3 spans 17 residues. CDR3 nucleotide sequence: TGCGCCAGCAGCTTGGAGGCCGGGGATCGATCCCAAGAGACCCAGTACTTC. Translated, it gives CASSLEAGDRSQETQYF.

The chain joins TRBV6-1 to TRBJ1-1, with D possibly matching TRBD1 (6 bases). Germline values: CDR1 MNHNS, CDR2 SASEGT. The CDR3 consists of 19 residues. Trimming stripped 2 bases from V and 1 base from J, with 23 bases between. Here the CDR3 DNA reads TGTGCCAGCAGTGAATTTCGAGTTCGGTTGGGCAGGGGGAACACTGAAGCTTTCTTT. Translating gives CASSEFRVRLGRGNTEAFF.

The chain uses TRBV7-8 and TRBJ2-5; TRBD2 aligns across 7 bases. The ends lost 1 base at V and 4 bases at J; junction bases unmatched: 9. CDR3 length: 16 residues. Germline CDR1 and CDR2: SGHVS and FQNEAQ. CDR3 loop: CASSLGAGVRGETQYF. The CDR3 DNA follows: TGTGCCAGCAGCTTAGGCGCGGGGGTTAGGGGAGAGACCCAGTACTTC.

V gene TRBV11-3 combines with J gene TRBJ2-3; D might be TRBD2 (6 bases). The CDR3 covers 15 residues. CDR1 is SGHNT, CDR2 YENEEA, per germline. Trimming pared 3 bases from V and 0 bases from J, leaving 10 bases between. CDR3 in DNA: TGTGCCAGCAGCTTCCGGGACTTAAGCACAGATACGCAGTATTTT. Protein: CASSFRDLSTDTQYF.

As concerns this clone: The same CDR3 also results from other DNA sequences found in this sample. The chain has TRBV30 and TRBJ2-5; no clear D gene. Germline values: CDR1 GTSNPN, CDR2 SVGIG (reference sequence). This CDR3 comprises 11 residues. V dropped 0 bases and J dropped 4 bases, with 3 bases sitting between them. The CDR3 region is CAWSVGETQYF. CDR3 sequence (DNA): TGTGCCTGGAGTGTCGGAGAGACCCAGTACTTC. Filled out from reference TRBV30 and TRBJ2-5, the complete variable domain reads SQTIHQWPATLVQPVGSPLSLECTVEGTSNPNLYWYRQAAGRGLQLLFYSVGIGQISSEVPQNLSASRPQDRQFILSSKKLLLSDSGFYLCAWSVGETQYFGPGTRLLVL.

The rearrangement joins TRBV7-9 to TRBJ2-6, with D possibly being TRBD2 (6 bases). The CDR3 length is 17 residues. Germline CDR1 is SEHNR and CDR2 is FQNEAQ (reference sequence). The germline V and J ends were trimmed by 0 bases and 0 bases, with 9 bases remaining between them. The CDR3 nucleotides read TGTGCCAGCAGCTTAGCGGCTAGCGCCTCTGGGGCCAACGTCCTGACTTTC. It encodes CASSLAASASGANVLTF.

The V gene is TRBV5-1, the J gene TRBJ2-3; no firm D call. The germline V gene encodes CDR1 SGHRS and CDR2 YFSETQ. The CDR3 contains 14 residues. V shed 0 bases and J shed 2 bases, with 7 bases lying between them. The CDR3 loop is CASSLDGITDTQYF. The CDR3 nucleotides read TGCGCCAGCAGCTTGGATGGCATCACAGATACGCAGTATTTT.

V usage is TRBV7-7 and J usage is TRBJ2-5, with D tentatively TRBD2 (5 bases). The CDR3 covers 16 residues. The V end lost 3 bases, the J end lost 0 bases, and 14 bases lay between the germline ends. Germline loops: CDR1 SSHAT, CDR2 FNYEAQ (reference sequence). This CDR3 is CASSLSASSNQETQYF. The CDR3 DNA follows: TGTGCCAGCAGCTTGTCGGCTAGCAGCAACCAAGAGACCCAGTACTTC.